Given below is one T cell receptor beta chain in context. Donors, healthy HIV-negative adults, lacked recent acute infections or vaccinations. With V trimmed by 0 bases and J by 8 bases, 3 bases remained unmatched. There are 16 residues in the CDR3. Germline CDR1 is SGDLS and CDR2 is YYNGEE. The data were taken from a study of shared clonotypes between healthy human individuals. A deep-level run was used for the assay. Sequencing was performed with immunoSEQ multiplex PCR; in TCRdb, only in-frame clones are kept and a portion is missing. The profile covers some 490,000 clones, with around 85% appearing a single time and more than 9.5% taken by the ten largest.

The sequence was obtained from a woman aged 40 to 50 in good health. Some clones in this sample may be carry-over from other donors' samples. V usage is TRBV9 and J usage is TRBJ2-2; 14 bases are shared with TRBD2. The material sequenced was PBMCs. CDR3 sequence reads: CASSVGTSGRMGELFF. Written as DNA, the CDR3 is TGTGCCAGCAGCGTAGGGACTAGCGGGAGGATGGGGGAGCTGTTTTTT.